The subject of this entry is one T cell receptor beta chain. Its antigen is as yet unknown. A much larger clone is a single base away; this may be a read error. Researchers amplified the TCR beta CDR3 regions from RNA transcripts. First-round RT-PCR targeting the TCR CDR3 was performed with the HTBI primer set. TCRdb re-derived calls from the multiplex PCR reads in MiXCR, one entry per CDR3 protein. The table includes approximately 600,000 distinct CDR3 sequences, 14% detected once. The source of the sample is a study of T cells in Graves' hyperthyroidism and ophthalmopathy. General study findings and limits: Stable hyperthyroidism was separated from ophthalmopathy by a model based on 13 V-J features.

The study based diagnoses on clinical symptoms, serum thyroxine and TRAb, thyroid ultrasound and orbital computed tomography. The CDR3 contains 15 residues. Germline-derived CDR1 and CDR2 are SGHTA and FQGTGA. The chain uses TRBV7-3 and TRBJ2-2; D is tentatively TRBD1 or TRBD2 (5 bases each). The clonotype originates from a woman younger than 30 with Graves' ophthalmopathy. The specimen was blood. The CDR3 here is CASSLNLAGAGELLF. In DNA form, the CDR3 reads TGTGCCAGCAGCTTAAATCTAGCTGGGGCCGGGGAGCTGCTTTTT.